This T cell receptor (beta chain) was found in a study of OX40 agonist ivuxolimab in advanced cancers. Libraries were prepared by immunoSEQ multiplex PCR; TCRdb keeps only in-frame clonotypes and omits some of them. The profile shows about 72,000 clones, 80% to 90% of them singletons. CDR3 length equals 15 residues. V was trimmed by 3 bases and J by 5 bases, leaving 17 bases between them. Germline assignment: CDR1 MNHEY and CDR2 SMNVEV (reference sequence). In regard to this clone: Its antigen remains unidentified.

Whole-study results and caveats: The study found that CD8+ T cells averaged more expanded clones than CD4+.

The source material was CD4+ or CD8+ T cells sorted from blood, sampled in a trial of the OX40 agonist ivuxolimab. The TCR was taken from an adult with an advanced solid tumor such as melanoma, head and neck, liver or kidney cancer. The chain uses TRBV27 and TRBJ2-7; D unclear. The CDR3 DNA is TGTGCCAGCAGTTTCTCCACCCACCCCGAGGACGAGCAGTACTTC. It yields the protein CASSFSTHPEDEQYF.